The entry below describes one T cell receptor (beta chain). Its antigen is not identified. CDR3 length: 17 amino acids. V shed 6 bases and J shed 4 bases, with 22 bases lying between them. The germline gives CDR1 MNHEY, CDR2 SMNVEV (reference sequence). This sample was included in a study of cytomegalovirus exposure and HLA in healthy donors. Study-wide findings and caveats: Later analysis identified about 15,000 TCR beta sequences associated with HLA alleles, using a false discovery rate threshold of 0.05.

Vbeta (60) and Jbeta (13) primers were used in the PCR. The protocol was immunoSEQ multiplex PCR, while the TCRdb copy is restricted to in-frame clones and leaves out a portion. This table has 150,000 or so clones, roughly 75% appearing once. This TCR derives from a female donor in good health and CMV-seronegative. The specimen was PBMCs. This chain joins TRBV27 and TRBJ2-1; tentatively, D is TRBD2 (6 bases). The CDR3 nucleotides read TGTGCCAGCAGCTCCCCGAATGTTGCGGGGACTTACAATGAGCAGTTCTTC. Its protein is CASSSPNVAGTYNEQFF.